The 14 T cell receptor beta chains presented below share a single source sample, sequenced in a study of regulatory T cells in long-lasting Graves disease. Specified time point: newly diagnosed GD, antithyroid drugs for less than 3 months. PBMC-derived RNA was used for the TCR library. Investigators prepared the TCR beta libraries by applying iRepertoire HTBI primers and Arm-PCR of CDR3 regions. TCRdb itself ran the multiplex PCR reads through MiXCR, one entry per CDR3 protein. The data hold over 400,000 distinct CDR3 sequences, with around 13% observed a single time. Separately, the same data were catalogued under a study of T cells in Graves' hyperthyroidism and ophthalmopathy.

This sample comprised peripheral blood mononuclear cells (PBMCs), obtained at new diagnosis, from a patient treated with antithyroid drugs. The receptor set was obtained from a woman aged 45-59 years with Graves disease.

In this sample, this clonotype turned up many times. This sequence joins TRBV28 and TRBJ1-2; possible D gene TRBD1, 5 bases. Trimming took off 8 bases at V and 5 bases at J, with 27 bases between the two ends. The germline CDR1 and CDR2 sequences are MDHEN and SYDVKM. There are 17 residues in the CDR3. In nucleotides, the CDR3 is TGTGCCAGCCTCCCGCGGGGGTCCGACCAGGGAGGGTATGGCTACACCTTC. Translating gives CASLPRGSDQGGYGYTF.

This clonotype appeared many times. V usage is TRBV3-1 and J usage is TRBJ1-1, with a possible D match to TRBD1 (5 bases). The CDR3 sequence is 12 residues long. CDR1 and CDR2 from the germline V gene are LGHDT and YNNKEL (reference sequence). V dropped 3 bases and J dropped 5 bases, with 7 bases sitting between them. The CDR3 sequence is CASSHQGTEAFF. In nucleotides, the CDR3 is TGTGCCAGCAGCCATCAGGGTACTGAAGCTTTCTTT.

Turning to this clonotype: A read error may be the cause here, since a much bigger clone is one base away. The genes are TRBV27 and TRBJ1-4; TRBD1 is a possible D gene (6 bases). V dropped 5 bases and J dropped 1 base, with 20 bases sitting between them. Germline V lookup: CDR1 MNHEY, CDR2 SMNVEV (reference sequence). The CDR3 sequence is 18 residues long. The DNA for the CDR3 is TGTGCCAGCAGTGGCCTCGTGGGGGGCTTGGTAACTAATGAAAAACTGTTTTTT. Amino acids: CASSGLVGGLVTNEKLFF.

This clonotype was seen ten or more times. The chain is built from TRBV3-1 and TRBJ2-7; 7 nucleotides match TRBD1. Germline trimming cut 0 bases from V and 2 bases from J; bases unmatched to any gene: 7. Germline CDR1 reads LGHDT; CDR2 reads YNNKEL (reference sequence). This CDR3 region has 16 residues. The CDR3 region has the DNA TGTGCCAGCAGCCAAGAGTACAGGGGAGTAACCTACGAGCAGTACTTC. This gives the protein CASSQEYRGVTYEQYF.

This clonotype was observed many times. V and J are TRBV6-1 and TRBJ2-5; D is perhaps TRBD1 or TRBD2 (5 bases each). V lost 6 bases and J 5 bases, leaving 22 bases between the germline ends. The CDR3 is 16 amino acids. Germline CDR1 reads MNHNS; CDR2 reads SASEGT. For the CDR3, the DNA is TGTGCCAGCAGCGTTACCGGGACCTCGGTTGGGGAGACCCAGTACTTC. This codes for CASSVTGTSVGETQYF.

This clonotype was observed many times. This rearrangement joins TRBV6-5 to TRBJ2-7; 11 bases are shared with TRBD2. The CDR3 loop spans 15 amino acids. Trimming removed 0 bases from V and 3 bases from J; junction bases left unmatched: 1. Germline V gives CDR1 MNHEY, CDR2 SVGAGI. CDR3 bases: TGTGCCAGCAGTTACTCAACTAGCGGGAGCTACGAGCAGTACTTC. This codes for CASSYSTSGSYEQYF.

This clonotype was seen repeatedly, ten times or more. Compared with germline, one end of the junction differs, possibly owing to a read error. V usage is TRBV11-2 and J usage is TRBJ2-7; D unresolved. Looked up from germline, CDR1 is SGHAT and CDR2 is FQNNGV. The CDR3 consists of 12 residues. CDR3 sequence reads: CASSSSPYEQYF. The DNA of the CDR3 is TGCGCCAGCAGCTCGTCCCCCTACGAGCAGTACTTC.

The chain uses TRBV4-1 and TRBJ2-7, with TRBD1 matching 7 bases. J gave up 4 bases and V 3 bases, and 9 bases lay outside the gene matches. CDR1 is MGHRA and CDR2 is YSYEKL in the germline V gene. This CDR3 comprises 15 residues. The CDR3 bases are TGCGCCAGCAGCCATGAGGGACAGCCTATTTACGAGCAGTACTTC. The encoded protein is CASSHEGQPIYEQYF.

As concerns this clonotype: A clone one base away is much larger, so this may be a read error. The chain links TRBV7-9 to TRBJ2-5, with D possibly being TRBD1 (5 bases). The CDR3 totals 18 residues. CDR1 and CDR2 from the germline V gene are SEHNR and FQNEAQ (reference sequence). The CDR3 DNA sequence: TGTGCCAGCAGCCAAGAACTTGGTACATTACCAGGGCAAGAGACCCTGTACTTC. It specifies CASSQELGTLPGQETLYF. The whole variable domain, remainder taken from reference TRBV7-9 and TRBJ2-5, is DTGVSQNPRHKITKRGQNVTFRCDPISEHNRLYWYRQTLGQGPEFLTYFQNEAQLEKSRLLSDRFSAERPKGSFSTLEIQRTEQGDSAMYLCASSQELGTLPGQETLYFGPGTRLLVL.

This clonotype was seen more than once but under ten times. The chain links TRBV6-1 to TRBJ1-5, with a weak D call TRBD1 (5 bases). Between the trimmed V and J ends, which lost 4 bases and 5 bases, there was a span of 15 bases. CDR3 length equals 15 residues. CDR1 is MNHNS, CDR2 SASEGT, per germline. The CDR3 DNA reads TGTGCCAGCAGTGCCGTGGGGGGAGCGGATCAGCCCCAGCATTTT. It encodes CASSAVGGADQPQHF.

This clonotype was detected a few times. Compared with germline, one end of the junction differs, possibly owing to a read error. The rearrangement uses TRBV10-1 and TRBJ1-5; weak D call: TRBD1 (5 bases). This CDR3 contains 12 residues. Germline CDR1 is WNHNN and CDR2 is SYGVQD (reference sequence). The CDR3 sequence is CASIEGSQPQHF. The CDR3 nucleotides read TGCGCCAGCATTGAGGGGAGTCAGCCCCAGCATTTT.

This chain links TRBV5-1 with TRBJ1-4; D not resolved. Trimming pared 0 bases from V and 0 bases from J, leaving 6 bases between. Germline lookup yields CDR1 SGHRS and CDR2 YFSETQ. The CDR3 spans 15 residues. CDR3 nucleotides: TGCGCCAGCAGCTTGGGGCGTGCAACTAATGAAAAACTGTTTTTT. It translates to CASSLGRATNEKLFF.

This clonotype was counted a few times. The CDR3 sequence is CASSPPAGSGYTF. The CDR3 region has the DNA TGTGCCAGCTCACCACCGGCGGGAAGTGGCTACACCTTC. The chain employs TRBV18 and TRBJ1-2; D is undetermined. The CDR3 is 13 amino acids. Trimming took off 0 bases at V and 7 bases at J, with 9 bases between the two ends. Germline V CDR1 and CDR2: KGHSH, LQKENI.

The chain carries TRBV5-1 and TRBJ2-5, with 7 bases that match TRBD2. Looked up from germline, CDR1 is SGHRS and CDR2 is YFSETQ. CDR3 length: 15 residues. V lost 3 bases and J lost 1; bases outside the gene matches: 6. CDR3 loop: CASSSTRLAQETQYF. The DNA of the CDR3 is TGCGCCAGCAGCTCAACTAGACTAGCCCAAGAGACCCAGTACTTC.